This entry is about one T cell receptor (beta chain). The antigen this receptor binds is unknown. Base-call qualities are not available, and no considerably larger clone is one nucleotide away. The data are from a study of blood T cell repertoires in COVID-19 (dated by TCRdb to the early 2020s). At the level of the whole study: Collaborator samples came from the United States, Italy and Spain and covered acute and convalescent phases of COVID-19. The prospective study material was composed of cDNA or gDNA derived from T cells, B-cell-depleted T cells, or PBMCs. Subjects who had been exposed to COVID-19, were actively infected with it, or had recovered from it provided the deeply sampled blood TCRbeta repertoires that made up the dataset. The repertoires were made available in a free public database intended to serve as a resource for research on the immune response to SARS-CoV-2. The samples were drawn from two sources: the first 160 participants of the ongoing ImmuneRACE study, and about 1,300 subjects contributed by 6 global collaborators. Sample metadata almost always included a de-identified subject ID, COVID-19 status, age in years and sex. Where available, HLA class I and class II types were taken from metadata supplied by the sample provider and were not determined by assay-based typing. Overall study outcomes, separate from this receptor: Clinical and demographic metadata were provided uncurated, with the amount varying by source and participant.

Each collaborating institution followed its own protocols to collect whole blood in K2EDTA tubes. For TCRbeta analysis, collaborator samples were shipped as frozen whole blood, as isolated PBMCs, or as DNA extracted from either sample type. V lost 6 bases and J lost 12 bases, and the count of bases not matched to a germline gene is 4. The germline V gene supplies CDR1 SNHLY and CDR2 FYNNEI. The CDR3 measures 13 amino acids from cysteine to phenylalanine. The read is trimmed to its CDR3 DNA, 39 bases read in frame from base 1. TCRbeta CDR3 regions were amplified from genomic DNA by means of the immunoSEQ Assay, a bias-controlled multiplex PCR. As for the original processing: The number of nucleated cells in each sample was estimated from the amplification of reference gene primers within the assay. To quantify the absolute abundance of each unique TCRbeta CDR3 rearrangement, sequence reads were collapsed and filtered. For each sample, productive Simpson clonality was calculated as the square root of Simpson's diversity index across productive rearrangements. The clones in this table, taken by TCRdb from immuneACCESS, are in-frame only. Not every clone is retained; where verified, under half of the shortfall comes from an unresolved V gene, and the cause of the rest is unknown. V and J calls and clone size come straight from that table; D and trimming were deduced from the DNA. The sample table lists 150,000 to 200,000 clones, 78% of them with a count of one. The ten largest clones add up to approximately 15% of the sample.

The chain is assembled from TRBV2 and TRBJ2-1, with 14 bases matching TRBD2. Material: peripheral blood. The TCR originated in a woman aged 80 or over with acute or convalescent COVID-19. The bases read TGTGCCAGCAGGACTAGCGGGGGGGATATGCAGTTCTTC. It codes for CASRTSGGDMQFF. With the rest looked up from the reference TRBV2 and TRBJ2-1 genes rather than sequenced, the full variable domain is EPEVTQTPSHQVTQMGQEVILRCVPISNHLYFYWYRQILGQKVEFLVSFYNNEISEKSEIFDDQFSVERPDGSNFTLKIRSTKLEDSAMYFCASRTSGGDMQFFGPGTRLTVL.